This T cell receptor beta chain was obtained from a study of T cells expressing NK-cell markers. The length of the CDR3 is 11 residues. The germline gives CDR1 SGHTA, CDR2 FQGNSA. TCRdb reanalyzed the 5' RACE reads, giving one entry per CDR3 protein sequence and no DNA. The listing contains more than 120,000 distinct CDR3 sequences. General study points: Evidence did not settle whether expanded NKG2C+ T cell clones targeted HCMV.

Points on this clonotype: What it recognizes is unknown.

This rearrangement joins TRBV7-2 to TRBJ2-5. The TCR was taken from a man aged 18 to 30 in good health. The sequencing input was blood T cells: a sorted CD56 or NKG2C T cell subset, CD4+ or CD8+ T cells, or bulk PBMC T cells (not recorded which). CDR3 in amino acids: CASSRSETQYF.